This passage covers 22 T cell receptor beta chains from one sample sequenced in a study of OX40 agonist ivuxolimab in advanced cancers. The data were produced by immunoSEQ multiplex PCR, yet TCRdb's version contains in-frame clones alone and is incomplete. The profile shows about 68,000 clones, over 80% of them singletons. Specimen: CD4+ or CD8+ T cells sorted from blood, collected in a trial of the OX40 agonist ivuxolimab. Source of these receptors: an adult with an advanced solid tumor such as melanoma, head and neck, liver or kidney cancer.

The chain uses TRBV5-1 and TRBJ1-1; D gene unclear. Germline V gene sequence: CDR1 SGHRS, CDR2 YFSETQ. This CDR3 comprises 15 residues. Between the trimmed V and J ends, which lost 7 bases and 4 bases, there was a span of 20 bases. The CDR3 here is CASASEGRPGTEAFF. The CDR3 DNA reads TGCGCCAGCGCCTCTGAGGGTCGGCCAGGCACTGAAGCTTTCTTT. The full variable domain, with the rest looked up from reference TRBV5-1 and TRBJ1-1, is KAGVTQTPRYLIKTRGQQVTLSCSPISGHRSVSWYQQTPGQGLQFLFEYFSETQRNKGNFPGRFSGRQFSNSRSEMNVSTLELGDSALYLCASASEGRPGTEAFFGQGTRLTVV.

The chain has TRBV9 and TRBJ1-3; no firm D call. The V end lost 5 bases, the J end lost 1 base, and 4 bases lay between the germline ends. Germline V CDR1 and CDR2: SGDLS, YYNGEE. This CDR3 has 12 residues. DNA of the CDR3: TGTGCCAGCAGGGGGTCTGGAAACACCATATATTTT. It encodes CASRGSGNTIYF.

V is TRBV5-1 and J is TRBJ2-1; 8 bases agree with TRBD2. The J segment lost 7 bases and the V segment lost 2 bases, leaving 8 bases of the junction unmatched. The CDR3 length is 15 residues. The germline V gene has CDR1 SGHRS and CDR2 YFSETQ. The CDR3 DNA reads as TGCGCCAGCAGCTTACGGGGGGGCACTCCTAATGAGCAGTTCTTC. Residues: CASSLRGGTPNEQFF.

The chain couples TRBV6-5 to TRBJ1-1; 7 positions match TRBD1. This CDR3 spans 13 amino acids. Trimming cost V 4 bases and J 5 bases; bases outside gene matches: 4. Germline V gene data show CDR1 as MNHEY and CDR2 as SVGAGI. Here the CDR3 reads CASSSLQGTEAFF. CDR3 sequence (DNA): TGTGCCAGCAGTTCCCTACAGGGGACTGAAGCTTTCTTT.

This clone is a singleton in its sample. The chain couples TRBV30 to TRBJ2-5; TRBD1 aligns across 7 bases. The CDR3 has 14 residues. Germline assignment: CDR1 GTSNPN and CDR2 SVGIG (reference sequence). The J segment lost 0 bases and the V segment lost 2 bases, leaving 3 bases of the junction unmatched. The CDR3 DNA sequence: TGTGCCTGGAGTCAGGGACAGTACCAAGAGACCCAGTACTTC. Amino acids: CAWSQGQYQETQYF. The entire variable domain, with the rest obtained from reference TRBV30 and TRBJ2-5, is as follows: SQTIHQWPATLVQPVGSPLSLECTVEGTSNPNLYWYRQAAGRGLQLLFYSVGIGQISSEVPQNLSASRPQDRQFILSSKKLLLSDSGFYLCAWSQGQYQETQYFGPGTRLLVL.

This chain uses TRBV28 with TRBJ2-3; 10 nucleotides agree with TRBD1. The CDR3 has 15 amino acids. Germline loops: CDR1 MDHEN, CDR2 SYDVKM. Trimming at V came to 6 bases and at J to 5 bases, leaving 8 bases not matched to a gene. The chain's CDR3 is CASRAGTGEGDTQYF. CDR3 nucleotide sequence: TGTGCCAGCAGGGCCGGGACAGGGGAGGGAGATACGCAGTATTTT.

In nucleotides, the CDR3 is TGTGCCAGCCAGGATTTTTATGGCTACACCTTC. It encodes CASQDFYGYTF. The chain employs TRBV25-1 and TRBJ1-2; D remains unclear. Germline V gene data show CDR1 as MGHDK and CDR2 as SYGVNS. The germline V and J ends were trimmed by 8 bases and 5 bases, with 9 bases remaining between them. The CDR3 runs 11 residues.

The CDR3 region is CASSLGGAAGELFF. The DNA for the CDR3 is TGTGCCAGCAGCTTGGGTGGGGCAGCAGGGGAGCTGTTTTTT. The V call is TRBV5-4, the J call TRBJ2-2; perhaps TRBD1 as D (5 bases). This CDR3 comprises 14 residues. Per germline, CDR1 SGHNT and CDR2 YYREEE (reference sequence). V was cut by 0 bases and J by 8 bases, with 11 bases left in between. Complete variable domain (other parts from reference TRBV5-4 and TRBJ2-2): ETGVTQSPTHLIKTRGQQVTLRCSSQSGHNTVSWYQQALGQGPQFIFQYYREEENGRGNFPPRFSGLQFPNYSSELNVNALELDDSALYLCASSLGGAAGELFFGEGSRLTVL.

This chain uses TRBV20-1 with TRBJ1-3, with D uncertain. The CDR3 length is 11 residues. Trimming took 6 bases from V and 0 from J, leaving 3 bases between them. CDR1 is DFQATT and CDR2 is SNEGSKA in the germline V gene (reference sequence). CDR3: CSALSGNTIYF. The DNA of the CDR3 is TGCAGTGCCCTCTCTGGAAACACCATATATTTT.

This clone was seen a handful of times. CDR3 nucleotides: TGCGCCAGCAGCTTGGGAGGGCCAGGGCTTAACTATGGCTACACCTTC. It specifies CASSLGGPGLNYGYTF. The J gene is TRBJ1-2, the V gene TRBV5-1, with D perhaps matching TRBD1 (5 bases). V lost 0 bases and J 1 base, leaving 13 bases between the germline ends. The CDR3 has 16 residues. Per germline, CDR1 SGHRS and CDR2 YFSETQ.

Only a few counts were recorded for this clone. The chain is built from TRBV19 and TRBJ1-6; TRBD1 agrees at 10 bases. The CDR3 length is 13 residues. The germline CDR1 and CDR2 sequences are LNHDA and SQIVND (reference sequence). The V gene end was trimmed by 10 bases and the J gene end by 7 bases; junction bases not matched to a gene: 4. CDR3 sequence reads: CANPTGGNSPLHF. The CDR3 coding sequence is TGTGCCAACCCGACAGGGGGCAATTCACCCCTCCACTTT.

The CDR3 DNA sequence: TGTGCCAGCAGTTCCATCATGACTAGCGGGAGGGCCGAGCAGTACTTC. It codes for CASSSIMTSGRAEQYF. The gene calls are TRBV27 and TRBJ2-7; 14 bases agree with TRBD2. V lost 4 bases to trimming and J lost 6 bases; unmatched junction nucleotides: 8. Germline V lookup: CDR1 MNHEY, CDR2 SMNVEV (reference sequence). CDR3 length: 16 amino acids.

The genes are TRBV15 and TRBJ1-3; maybe TRBD1 (5 bases). Germline V gene data show CDR1 as LNHNV and CDR2 as YYDKDF (reference sequence). The CDR3 is 15 amino acids. The V end lost 0 bases, the J end lost 0 bases, and 6 bases lay between the germline ends. CDR3 sequence: CATSREGRSGNTIYF. The CDR3 bases are TGTGCCACCAGCAGAGAGGGGCGCTCTGGAAACACCATATATTTT.

This sequence joins TRBV28 and TRBJ1-5, with 7 bases that match TRBD1. The ends lost 6 bases at V and 6 bases at J; junction bases unmatched: 8. CDR1 and CDR2 from the germline V gene are MDHEN and SYDVKM. CDR3 size: 14 residues. CDR3 DNA: TGTGCCAGCAGACAGGGGACACCCGGTCAGCCCCAGCATTTT. It specifies CASRQGTPGQPQHF.

This clone occurred a few times. The rearrangement links TRBV14 to TRBJ1-1; D ambiguous. V shed 0 bases and J shed 11 bases, with 10 bases lying between them. Germline-derived CDR1 and CDR2 are SGHDN and FVKESK. CDR3 length: 12 residues. Here the CDR3 DNA reads TGTGCCAGCAGCCAAGACCGCCTGGGGGCTTTCTTT. Its protein product is CASSQDRLGAFF.

The CDR3 reads CASSLGAGTGELFF. The CDR3 DNA is TGCGCCAGCAGCTTGGGGGCAGGCACCGGGGAGCTGTTTTTT. This chain connects TRBV5-1 to TRBJ2-2; D is ambiguous. V was shortened by 0 bases and J by 4 bases, with 7 bases between the two germline ends. CDR1 is SGHRS, CDR2 YFSETQ, per germline. The CDR3 is 14 amino acids.

DNA for the CDR3: TGTGCCAGCAGTCTAAGGGAAGCGGGGTACAATGAGCAGTTCTTC. Amino acid sequence: CASSLREAGYNEQFF. The chain has TRBV2 and TRBJ2-1, with 7 bases identical to TRBD2. CDR3 length: 15 amino acids. After removal of 5 bases from V and 4 bases from J, the junction contained 8 bases not matched to a gene. Germline-derived CDR1 and CDR2 are SNHLY and FYNNEI.

V and J are TRBV11-3 and TRBJ2-3; D ambiguous. V shed 2 bases and J shed 5 bases, with 5 bases lying between them. Germline CDR1 reads SGHNT; CDR2 reads YENEEA. This CDR3 contains 12 residues. The CDR3 loop reads CASSLQRDTQYF. Here the CDR3 DNA reads TGTGCCAGCAGCTTACAGAGAGATACGCAGTATTTT.

The chain combines TRBV28 with TRBJ1-5; D perhaps matches TRBD1 (6 bases). The V end was cut by 2 bases, the J end by 7 bases, with 15 bases between. There are 15 residues in the CDR3. Looked up from germline, CDR1 is MDHEN and CDR2 is SYDVKM. In DNA form, the CDR3 reads TGTGCCAGCAGTTTAGTGGGCAGGGGAGACCAGCCCCAGCATTTT. It yields the protein CASSLVGRGDQPQHF.

V and J are TRBV6-1 and TRBJ2-7; weak D call: TRBD1 (5 bases). CDR1 MNHNS and CDR2 SASEGT come from the germline V gene. The CDR3 runs 14 residues. Trimming left V 5 bases short and J 3 bases short, with 14 bases between. The CDR3 DNA reads TGTGCCAGCAGTCTCCAGGGAATGGGCTACGAGCAGTACGTC. Its translation: CASSLQGMGYEQYV.

The CDR3 sequence is CASSLARQGLRASPLHF. CDR3 bases: TGCGCCAGCAGCTTGGCGCGGCAGGGCTTGAGAGCTTCACCCCTCCACTTT. This chain connects TRBV5-1 to TRBJ1-6, with a possible D match to TRBD1 (5 bases). In germline, CDR1 is SGHRS, CDR2 YFSETQ. Trimming removed 0 bases from V and 9 bases from J, with 19 bases in between. There are 17 residues in the CDR3. Full variable domain (rest looked up from reference TRBV5-1 and TRBJ1-6): KAGVTQTPRYLIKTRGQQVTLSCSPISGHRSVSWYQQTPGQGLQFLFEYFSETQRNKGNFPGRFSGRQFSNSRSEMNVSTLELGDSALYLCASSLARQGLRASPLHFGNGTRLTVT.

The chain combines TRBV30 with TRBJ2-5; D is perhaps TRBD1 (6 bases). Per the germline V gene, CDR1 is GTSNPN and CDR2 is SVGIG (reference sequence). V lost 5 bases to trimming and J lost 1 base, with 14 bases between them. CDR3 length equals 14 residues. CDR3 region: CAWSTGTSQETQYF. The CDR3 DNA is TGTGCCTGGTCGACCGGGACAAGCCAAGAGACCCAGTACTTC.